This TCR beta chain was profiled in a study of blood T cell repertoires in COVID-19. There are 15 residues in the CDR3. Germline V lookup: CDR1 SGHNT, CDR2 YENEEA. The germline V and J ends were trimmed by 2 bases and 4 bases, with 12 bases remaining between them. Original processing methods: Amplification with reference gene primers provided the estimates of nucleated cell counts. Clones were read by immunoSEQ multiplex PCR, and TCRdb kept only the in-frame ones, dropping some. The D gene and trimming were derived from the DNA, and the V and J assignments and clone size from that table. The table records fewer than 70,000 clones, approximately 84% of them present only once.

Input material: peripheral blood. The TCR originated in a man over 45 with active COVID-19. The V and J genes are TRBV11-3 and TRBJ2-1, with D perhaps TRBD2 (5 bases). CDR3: CASSLNSGRYNEQFF. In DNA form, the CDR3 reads TGTGCCAGCAGCTTAAACAGCGGAAGATACAATGAGCAGTTCTTC.